This is a list of T cell receptor beta chains from one sample in a study of blood T cell repertoires in COVID-19. Assay: immunoSEQ multiplex PCR; the TCRdb copy retains only in-frame clones and omits some. The data hold roughly 260,000 clones, with about 80% observed a single time. The material sequenced was peripheral blood. All receptors derive from a woman aged 80 or older with active or convalescent COVID-19. CDR3s include the opening cysteine and the closing phenylalanine or tryptophan. The D gene is left open where the match is weak. Not every row has a clone size; where given, it reads once, few, many or a size class.

TRBV5-1	.	TRBJ1-6	TRBD1	CASQQGQGPNSPLHF	TGCGCCAGCCAGCAGGGACAGGGGCCGAATTCACCCCTCCACTTT
TRBV28	.	TRBJ2-5	TRBD2	CASSLLAGGSETQYF	TGTGCCAGCAGTTTGCTAGCGGGGGGTTCAGAGACCCAGTACTTC
TRBV3-1/TRBV3-2	.	TRBJ2-1	.	CASSQGGIYNEQFF	TGTGCCAGCAGCCAAGGAGGGATCTACAATGAGCAGTTCTTC
TRBV10-3	few	TRBJ2-7	TRBD2	CAISGVAGGAEQYF	TGTGCCATCAGTGGAGTAGCGGGGGGAGCGGAGCAGTACTTC
TRBV27	.	TRBJ2-3	TRBD2	CASSLAASGRADTQYF	TGTGCCAGCAGTTTAGCGGCTAGCGGGAGGGCAGATACGCAGTATTTT
TRBV11-2	.	TRBJ1-3	.	CASSLGQGNTIYF	TGTGCCAGCAGCCTAGGACAGGGAAACACCATATATTTT
TRBV19	.	TRBJ2-5	TRBD2	CASSIGTSGEETQYF	TGTGCCAGTAGTATCGGGACTAGCGGCGAAGAGACCCAGTACTTC
TRBV3-1/TRBV3-2	.	TRBJ2-7	.	CASSQEASRSYEQYF	TGTGCCAGCAGCCAAGAGGCTAGTCGCTCCTACGAGCAGTACTTC
TRBV11-1	.	TRBJ1-1	TRBD1	CASSLGTGNTEAFF	TGTGCCAGCAGCTTGGGGACAGGGAACACTGAAGCTTTCTTT
TRBV19	.	TRBJ1-1	.	CASSPRGVWAEAFF	TGTGCCAGTAGTCCCCGGGGGGTATGGGCTGAAGCTTTCTTT
TRBV5-6	many	TRBJ2-7	.	CASSNQGGLTYEQYF	TGTGCCAGCAGCAACCAGGGGGGCCTTACCTACGAGCAGTACTTC
TRBV12-3/TRBV12-4	.	TRBJ1-1	.	CASNNRVNTEAFF	TGTGCCAGCAATAACAGGGTGAACACTGAAGCTTTCTTT
TRBV15	.	TRBJ1-4	TRBD1	CATEDRDMMFF	TGCGCCACCGAGGACAGGGATATGATGTTTTTT
TRBV10-1	.	TRBJ2-7	.	CATGGGGAGSEQYF	TGCGCCACCGGAGGGGGGGGCGCCGGTAGCGAGCAGTACTTC
TRBV20-1	.	TRBJ2-1	.	CSASSYSRGNEQFF	TGCAGTGCTAGTTCCTACAGCCGGGGGAATGAGCAGTTCTTC
TRBV24-1	.	TRBJ2-5	TRBD2	CATSDPLGGQETQYF	TGTGCCACCAGTGATCCTCTGGGGGGGCAAGAGACCCAGTACTTC
TRBV5-8	.	TRBJ2-7	.	CASSLWTVHEQYF	TGTGCCAGCAGCCTCTGGACAGTCCACGAGCAGTACTTC
TRBV6-1	once	TRBJ2-1	TRBD2	CASSEYTSGNYEQFF	TGTGCCAGCAGTGAATACACTAGCGGGAACTATGAGCAGTTCTTC
TRBV28	.	TRBJ2-3	TRBD1	CASSLDRAADTQYF	TGTGCCAGCAGTCTCGACAGGGCCGCAGATACGCAGTATTTT
TRBV5-1	.	TRBJ1-6	TRBD1	CASSSLLQGDNSPLHF	TGCGCCAGCAGCTCCCTACTACAGGGGGATAATTCACCCCTCCACTTT
TRBV28	.	TRBJ1-3	TRBD1	CASSYRDSRNTIYF	TGTGCCAGCAGTTACCGGGACAGTAGAAACACCATATATTTT
TRBV10-2	.	TRBJ1-1	.	CASSDQVRKNTEAFF	TGCGCCAGCAGTGACCAGGTAAGGAAGAACACTGAAGCTTTCTTT
TRBV5-1	once	TRBJ1-2	TRBD1	CASSLEGTGVNYGYTF	TGCGCCAGCAGCTTGGAAGGGACAGGGGTGAACTATGGCTACACCTTC
TRBV5-1	many	TRBJ1-1	TRBD1	CASSVGTAAEAFF	TGCGCCAGCAGCGTGGGGACAGCGGCTGAAGCTTTCTTT
TRBV2	.	TRBJ2-3	.	CASIIDTQYF	TGTGCCAGCATTATAGATACGCAGTATTTT
TRBV5-1	.	TRBJ1-5	TRBD1	CASSTGTGGNQPQHF	TGCGCCAGCAGCACAGGGACAGGGGGCAATCAGCCCCAGCATTTT
TRBV18	.	TRBJ2-7	TRBD2	CASSPRLATYEQYF	TGTGCCAGCTCACCCCGACTAGCGACCTACGAGCAGTACTTC
TRBV18	.	TRBJ1-3	TRBD1	CASSPDRGIAGNTIYF	TGTGCCAGCTCACCAGACAGGGGGATCGCTGGAAACACCATATATTTT
TRBV2	once	TRBJ1-3	.	CASSDKGHPGNTIYF	TGTGCCAGCAGTGACAAGGGACATCCCGGAAACACCATATATTTT
TRBV6-6	.	TRBJ1-2	.	CASSQTPLDGYTF	TGTGCCAGCAGTCAGACACCCTTGGATGGCTACACCTTC
TRBV5-1	.	TRBJ1-6	TRBD1	CASSFSTGGLVNSPLHF	TGCGCCAGCAGCTTCTCGACAGGGGGCCTCGTTAATTCACCCCTCCACTTT
TRBV2	.	TRBJ2-7	.	CASKRGNPLYEQYF	TGTGCCAGCAAGAGGGGGAATCCTCTCTACGAGCAGTACTTC
TRBV6-2/TRBV6-3	once	TRBJ1-1	.	CASSYMNTEAFF	TGTGCCAGCAGTTATATGAACACTGAAGCTTTCTTT
TRBV11-2	.	TRBJ2-7	TRBD2	CASSDGASGRIYEQYF	TGTGCCAGCAGCGATGGGGCTAGCGGGAGGATATACGAGCAGTACTTC
TRBV16	.	TRBJ1-6	.	CASSQTVHNSPLHF	TGTGCCAGCAGCCAAACGGTCCACAATTCACCCCTCCACTTT
TRBV7-2	few	TRBJ1-2	TRBD1	CASSLVAGGAYGYTF	TGTGCCAGCAGCTTAGTCGCAGGGGGCGCCTATGGCTACACCTTC
TRBV10-3	.	TRBJ2-1	TRBD1	CAISGGTGTYNEQFF	TGTGCCATCAGTGGGGGGACAGGGACCTACAATGAGCAGTTCTTC